This entry features one T cell receptor beta chain sequence. The target antigen is unknown. The data were obtained in a study of cytomegalovirus exposure and HLA in healthy donors. Study-wide results and limits: Researchers catalogued approximately 160 TCR beta chains as cytomegalovirus-associated.

Profiled with immunoSEQ multiplex PCR; TCRdb holds only in-frame clones, not every one. Seen here are around 98,000 clones, less than 90% observed once, and the top ten hold over 6%. This sequence originates from a young man in good health and CMV-seropositive. Material: PBMCs.

CDR3 protein: CAIGRSTDTQYF. The CDR3 DNA sequence: TGTGCCATCGGGAGGAGCACAGATACGCAGTATTTT. The chain couples TRBV10-3 to TRBJ2-3; weak D call: TRBD2 (6 bases). Germline V gives CDR1 ENHRY, CDR2 SYGVKD. This CDR3 contains 12 residues. V shed 8 bases and J shed 0 bases, with 6 bases lying between them.